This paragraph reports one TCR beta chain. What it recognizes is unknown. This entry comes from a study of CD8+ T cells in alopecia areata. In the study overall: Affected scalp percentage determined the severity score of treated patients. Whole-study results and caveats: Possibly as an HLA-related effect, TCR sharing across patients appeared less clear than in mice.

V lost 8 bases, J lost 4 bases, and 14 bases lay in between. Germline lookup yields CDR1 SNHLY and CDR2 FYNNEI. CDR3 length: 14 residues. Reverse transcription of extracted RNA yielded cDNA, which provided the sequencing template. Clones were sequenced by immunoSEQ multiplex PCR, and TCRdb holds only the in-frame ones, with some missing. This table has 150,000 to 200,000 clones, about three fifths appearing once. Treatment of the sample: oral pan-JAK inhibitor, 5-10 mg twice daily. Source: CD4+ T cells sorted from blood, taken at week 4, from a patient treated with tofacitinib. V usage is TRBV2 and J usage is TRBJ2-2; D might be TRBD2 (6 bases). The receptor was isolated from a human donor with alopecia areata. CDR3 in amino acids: CASEAGGATGELFF. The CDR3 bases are TGTGCCAGCGAGGCCGGAGGGGCCACCGGGGAGCTGTTTTTT. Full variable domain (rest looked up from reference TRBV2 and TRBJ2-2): EPEVTQTPSHQVTQMGQEVILRCVPISNHLYFYWYRQILGQKVEFLVSFYNNEISEKSEIFDDQFSVERPDGSNFTLKIRSTKLEDSAMYFCASEAGGATGELFFGEGSRLTVL.